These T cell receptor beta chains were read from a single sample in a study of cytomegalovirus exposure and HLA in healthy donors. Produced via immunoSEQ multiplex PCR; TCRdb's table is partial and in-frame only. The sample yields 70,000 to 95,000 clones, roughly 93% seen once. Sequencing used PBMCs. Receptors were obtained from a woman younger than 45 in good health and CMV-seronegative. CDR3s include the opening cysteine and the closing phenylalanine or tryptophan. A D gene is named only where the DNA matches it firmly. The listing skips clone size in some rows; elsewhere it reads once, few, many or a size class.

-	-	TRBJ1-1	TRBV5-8	TGTGCCAGCAGCTTAGGTAGGGGTTGGTACACTGAAGCTTTCTTT	CASSLGRGWYTEAFF
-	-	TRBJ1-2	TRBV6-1	TGTGCCAGCGGCTATCAGGGATCGGGCACCTTC	CASGYQGSGTF
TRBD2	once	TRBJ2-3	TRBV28	TGTGCCAGCAGTTTAGGTAGAGTCGGGGGGGCAGATACGCAGTATTTT	CASSLGRVGGADTQYF
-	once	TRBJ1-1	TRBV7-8	TGTGCCAGCAGCCGAGGACAGATGAACACTGAAGCTTTCTTT	CASSRGQMNTEAFF
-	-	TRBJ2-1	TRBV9	TGTGCCAGCAGCGAGACCGGGACAAACTCCTACAATGAGCAGTTCTTC	CASSETGTNSYNEQFF
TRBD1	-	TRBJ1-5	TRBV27	TGTGCCAGCAGTTTAAAGGGGACAGGCCAGCCCCAGCATTTT	CASSLKGTGQPQHF
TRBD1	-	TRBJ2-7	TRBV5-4	TGTGCCAGCAGCCCCAGCAGACGACAGGGGAGCTCCTACGAGCAGTACTTC	CASSPSRRQGSSYEQYF
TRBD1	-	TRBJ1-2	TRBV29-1	TGCAGCGTTTCCTTCGGATTACAGGGGGCAGGCTACACCTTC	CSVSFGLQGAGYTF
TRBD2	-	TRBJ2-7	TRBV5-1	TGCGCCAGCAGCTCTATAGCGGGAACCAACTACGAGCAGTACTTC	CASSSIAGTNYEQYF
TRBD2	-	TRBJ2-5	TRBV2	TGTGCCAGCAGTGTAGCTAGCGGGGGTCAAGAGACCCAGTACTTC	CASSVASGGQETQYF
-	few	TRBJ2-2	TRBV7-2	TGTGCCAGCAGCCGGTGGACAGAGAACACCGGGGAGCTGTTTTTT	CASSRWTENTGELFF
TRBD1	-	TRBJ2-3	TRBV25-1	TGTGCCAGCTCTCACAGGGGGACCGCAGATACGCAGTATTTT	CASSHRGTADTQYF
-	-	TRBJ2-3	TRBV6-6	TGTGCCAGCAGTTTTCTAGCTGGCACAGATACGCAGTATTTT	CASSFLAGTDTQYF
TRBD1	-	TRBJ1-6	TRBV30	TGTGCCTGGAGTCCGACAGGGATTTCACCCCTCCACTTT	CAWSPTGISPLHF
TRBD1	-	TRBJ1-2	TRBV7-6	TGTGCCAGCAGCCGACAGGGGGCTGAATATGGCTACACCTTC	CASSRQGAEYGYTF
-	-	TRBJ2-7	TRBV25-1	TGTGCCAGCAGCGGGGACTCCTACGAGCAGTACTTC	CASSGDSYEQYF
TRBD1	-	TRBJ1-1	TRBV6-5	TGTGCCAGCAGGGGGGACAGGGGGCAACGAACTGAAGCTTTCTTT	CASRGDRGQRTEAFF
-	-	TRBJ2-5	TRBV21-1	TGTGCCAGCAGCATAAGCGGGACAGGTAAAGAGACCCAGTACTTC	CASSISGTGKETQYF
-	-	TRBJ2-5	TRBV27	TGTGCCAGCAGTTTAAACAGACGAGAGACCCAGTACTTC	CASSLNRRETQYF
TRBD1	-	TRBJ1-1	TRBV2	TGTGCCAGCAGTTACAGGGGCCTTAACACTGAAGCTTTCTTT	CASSYRGLNTEAFF
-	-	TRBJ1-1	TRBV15	TGTGCCACCAGCAGAGCAAGTGTCGGCGGAGCTTTCTTT	CATSRASVGGAFF
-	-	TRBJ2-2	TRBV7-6	TGTGCCAGCAGCTCCTGGGGGGGGCCGAACACCGGGGAGCTGTTTTTT	CASSSWGGPNTGELFF
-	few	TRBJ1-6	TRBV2	TGTGCCAGCAGTGGGGGGGGACAAGGCTCACCCCTCCACTTT	CASSGGGQGSPLHF
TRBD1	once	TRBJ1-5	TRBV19	TGTGCCAGTAGTCTCGCGAGAAGAAGGGGCGGGACAGGGTACAATCAGCCCCAGCATTTT	CASSLARRRGGTGYNQPQHF
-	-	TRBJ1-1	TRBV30	TGTGCCTGGAGTCGCGGGGCTGAAGCTTTCTTT	CAWSRGAEAFF
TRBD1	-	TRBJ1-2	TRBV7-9	TGTGCCAGCAAACCCCCACAGGGGATGGGCTACACCTTC	CASKPPQGMGYTF
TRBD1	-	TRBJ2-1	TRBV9	TGTGCCAGCAGCGTAACAGGGGCGAGCTCCTACAATGAGCAGTTCTTC	CASSVTGASSYNEQFF
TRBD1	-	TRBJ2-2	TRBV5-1	TGCGCCAGCAGCTTGGACGGACAGGGAAGGGCCACCGGGGAGCTGTTTTTT	CASSLDGQGRATGELFF
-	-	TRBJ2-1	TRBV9	TGTGCCAGCAGCGGGGGACTTTATTCGGGCAATGAGCAGTTCTTC	CASSGGLYSGNEQFF
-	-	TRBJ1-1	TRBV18	TGTGCCAGCTTGGGGACACCGAACACTGAAGCTTTCTTT	CASLGTPNTEAFF
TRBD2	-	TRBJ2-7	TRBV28	TGTGCCAGCAGTTACAGCGGGGGGGATAACCCTAGCTCCTACGAGCAGTACTTC	CASSYSGGDNPSSYEQYF
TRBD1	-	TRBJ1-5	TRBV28	TGTGCCAGCAGGAAAGGGGGCACGAGCAATCAGCCCCAGCATTTT	CASRKGGTSNQPQHF
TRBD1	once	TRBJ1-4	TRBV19	TGTGCCAGTAGTTTCGGGACAGGTCATGGCGAAAAACTGTTTTTT	CASSFGTGHGEKLFF
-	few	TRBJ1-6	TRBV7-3	TGTGCCAGCAGCTTCCGAGGGAATTCACCCCTCCACTTT	CASSFRGNSPLHF
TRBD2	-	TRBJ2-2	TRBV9	TGTGCCAGCAGCGATAGGACTAGCGGGGGTGCGAGAGTAGCCGGGGAGCTGTTTTTT	CASSDRTSGGARVAGELFF
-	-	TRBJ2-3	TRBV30	TGTGCCTGGAGTGTACTCGAAGGCACAGATACGCAGTATTTT	CAWSVLEGTDTQYF
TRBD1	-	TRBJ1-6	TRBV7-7	TGTGCCAGCAGCCGAACGGACAGGTCCCCCCTCCACTTT	CASSRTDRSPLHF
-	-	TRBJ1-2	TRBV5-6	TGTGCCAGCAGCTTTCCTCATGAGACGGGGGGCTACACCTTC	CASSFPHETGGYTF
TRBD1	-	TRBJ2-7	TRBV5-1	TGCGCCAGCAGCGTGGGACAGGGAGGTTACGAGCAGTACTTC	CASSVGQGGYEQYF
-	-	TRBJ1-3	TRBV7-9	TGTGCCAGCAGCTTACAGGGCCTCGCCTTCGGAAACACCATATATTTT	CASSLQGLAFGNTIYF
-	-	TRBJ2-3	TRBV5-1	TGCGCCAGCAGCCTTCAGACAGGAGGACCCACAGATACGCAGTATTTT	CASSLQTGGPTDTQYF
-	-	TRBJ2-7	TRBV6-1	TGTGCCAGCAGTGAACAGGGGTGGGTGTCCGAGCAGTACTTC	CASSEQGWVSEQYF
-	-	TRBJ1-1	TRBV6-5	TGTGCCAGCAGTGGCAGGGCAACGAGGAACACTGAAGCTTTCTTT	CASSGRATRNTEAFF
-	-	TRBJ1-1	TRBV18	TGTGCCAGCTCACCCCCTTGGGGCAGGGACACTGAAGCTTTCTTT	CASSPPWGRDTEAFF
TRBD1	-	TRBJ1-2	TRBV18	TGTGCCAGCTCACCTCCGACAGGGGACTATGGCTACACCTTC	CASSPPTGDYGYTF